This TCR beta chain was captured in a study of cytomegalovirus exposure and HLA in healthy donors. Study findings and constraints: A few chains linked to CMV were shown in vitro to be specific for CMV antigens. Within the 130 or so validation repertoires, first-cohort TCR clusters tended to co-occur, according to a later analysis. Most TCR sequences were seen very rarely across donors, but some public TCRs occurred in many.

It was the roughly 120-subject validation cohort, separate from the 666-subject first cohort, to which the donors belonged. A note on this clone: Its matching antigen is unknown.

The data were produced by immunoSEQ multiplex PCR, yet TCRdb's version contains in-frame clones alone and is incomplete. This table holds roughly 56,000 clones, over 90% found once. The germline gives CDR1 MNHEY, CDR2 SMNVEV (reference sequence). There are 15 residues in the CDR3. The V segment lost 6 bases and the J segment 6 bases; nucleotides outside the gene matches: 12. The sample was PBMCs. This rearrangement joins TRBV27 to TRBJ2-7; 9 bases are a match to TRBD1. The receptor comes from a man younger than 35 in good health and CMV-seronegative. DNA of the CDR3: TGTGCCAGCAGGGTTACCGGGACAGGGTGGATCGAGCAGTACTTC. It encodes CASRVTGTGWIEQYF.